A single sample is the source of the 25 T cell receptor beta chains below, sequenced in a study of response to subunit inactivated influenza vaccine. One entry per CDR3 protein results from TCRdb running MiXCR on the RT-PCR reads. The table has approximately 490,000 distinct CDR3 sequences, around 7.9% seen once; the top ten hold roughly 13%. The sample was PBMCs from blood, taken 23 months after vaccination. All receptors come from a man between 50 and 75 years old who received an inactivated influenza vaccine.

The chain is built from TRBV6-5 and TRBJ1-1; D is unresolved. Trimming took 0 bases from V and 0 from J, leaving 8 bases between them. Germline V lookup: CDR1 MNHEY, CDR2 SVGAGI. The CDR3 spans 15 residues. CDR3 sequence (DNA): TGTGCCAGCAGTTACTCGCCATCCATGAACACTGAAGCTTTCTTT. It yields the protein CASSYSPSMNTEAFF.

This clonotype was seen a handful of times. The CDR3 protein is CASSLGLAGVGYEQYF. The CDR3 bases are TGTGCCAGCAGCCTGGGACTAGCGGGAGTTGGTTACGAGCAGTACTTC. V usage is TRBV12-3 or TRBV12-4 and J usage is TRBJ2-7, with 14 positions matching TRBD2. J gave up 4 bases and V 6 bases, and 8 bases lay outside the gene matches. The CDR3 runs 16 residues.

This clonotype was counted at least ten times. This chain links TRBV5-1 with TRBJ1-2; D remains ambiguous. The CDR3 is 15 amino acids. Trimming removed 4 bases at V and 0 bases at J, with 13 bases between. From germline, CDR1 is SGHRS and CDR2 YFSETQ. The CDR3 region is CASSLDGITNYGYTF. CDR3 in DNA: TGCGCCAGCAGCCTGGACGGTATAACTAACTATGGCTACACCTTC.

This clonotype was counted at least ten times. V and J are TRBV12-3 or TRBV12-4 and TRBJ2-5; no clear D gene. The V and J ends lost 2 bases and 5 bases respectively, with 6 bases between them. This CDR3 is built from 12 residues. The CDR3 loop reads CASSLSVETQYF. The CDR3 nucleotides read TGTGCCAGCAGTTTATCAGTGGAGACCCAGTACTTC.

The table lists this clonotype with a few counts. The V call is TRBV6-1, the J call TRBJ1-1; TRBD1 is a possible D gene (5 bases). Trimming took off 0 bases at V and 0 bases at J, with 5 bases between the two ends. The germline V gene encodes CDR1 MNHNS and CDR2 SASEGT. The CDR3 consists of 14 residues. The CDR3 DNA reads TGTGCCAGCAGTGAAGCAGGGGTGAACACTGAAGCTTTCTTT. Protein: CASSEAGVNTEAFF.

This chain joins TRBV6-5 and TRBJ2-2; 7 nucleotides agree with TRBD2. Germline V gene data show CDR1 as MNHEY and CDR2 as SVGAGI. Trimming took 0 bases from V and 7 from J; bases not matched to a gene: 8. This CDR3 is built from 16 residues. The CDR3 DNA is TGTGCCAGCAGTTACTCAAGATGGGGGGGGAACGGGGAGCTGTTTTTT. Protein: CASSYSRWGGNGELFF.

This clonotype showed up many times. This chain joins TRBV20-1 and TRBJ2-1; TRBD1 or TRBD2 may be the D gene (5 bases each). The CDR3 has 14 amino acids. Germline V gives CDR1 DFQATT, CDR2 SNEGSKA (reference sequence). Deletions cut 3 bases from V and 1 base from J, with 10 bases between. CDR3 region: CSARAGSSYNEQFF. The CDR3 coding sequence is TGCAGTGCTAGGGCAGGGAGTTCCTACAATGAGCAGTTCTTC.

This clonotype was found a few times. The chain couples TRBV7-9 to TRBJ2-2, with 8 bases identical to TRBD2. This CDR3 spans 14 amino acids. With 11 bases clipped from V and 1 base from J, the junction kept 6 bases outside the gene matches. CDR1 is SEHNR, CDR2 FQNEAQ, per germline (reference sequence). The CDR3 DNA follows: TGTGCCGTCGGGGGGGCAGTGAACACCGGGGAGCTGTTTTTT. It encodes CAVGGAVNTGELFF.

CDR3 bases: TGTGCCAGCAGCTTAGACGGATTCTCTGGGGCCAACGTCCTGACTTTC. This gives the protein CASSLDGFSGANVLTF. This chain links TRBV7-2 with TRBJ2-6, with D uncertain. V shed 1 base and J shed 0 bases, with 7 bases lying between them. The CDR3 runs 16 residues. The germline V gene encodes CDR1 SGHTA and CDR2 FQGNSA.

This clonotype was observed a handful of times. The chain's CDR3 is CSAVFSGSREQYF. The CDR3 nucleotides are TGCAGTGCCGTATTTAGCGGGAGTCGCGAGCAGTACTTC. This sequence joins TRBV20-1 and TRBJ2-7; 9 nucleotides align to TRBD2. Germline assignment: CDR1 DFQATT and CDR2 SNEGSKA (reference sequence). The junction had 9 bases not matched to a gene; V was cut back by 6 bases and J by 6 bases. The CDR3 totals 13 residues.

This clonotype has a handful of counts. The genes are TRBV20-1 and TRBJ2-1; D unclear. Per germline, CDR1 DFQATT and CDR2 SNEGSKA (reference sequence). This CDR3 region has 13 residues. V lost 1 base to trimming and J lost 6 bases, with 10 bases between them. The CDR3 DNA reads TGCAGTGCTAGAGCCCCCCCTGTCAATGAGCAGTTCTTC. Protein sequence: CSARAPPVNEQFF.

This clonotype was detected only a few times. This sequence joins TRBV6-1 and TRBJ1-5; 8 bases line up with TRBD1. Unmatched junction bases numbered 12, after V lost 7 bases and J lost 4 bases. Germline V gene lookup returns CDR1 MNHNS and CDR2 SASEGT. The CDR3 spans 16 residues. The CDR3, as DNA: TGTGCCAGCACCGACCAGACAGGGGTGGGGAATCAGCCCCAGCATTTT. This encodes CASTDQTGVGNQPQHF.

This chain connects TRBV20-1 to TRBJ2-5, with D possibly being TRBD1 or TRBD2 (5 bases each). V lost 3 bases and J 4 bases, leaving 15 bases between the germline ends. Looked up from germline, CDR1 is DFQATT and CDR2 is SNEGSKA (reference sequence). This CDR3 spans 14 amino acids. The CDR3 loop is CSARRAGQVETQYF. The DNA for the CDR3 is TGCAGTGCTAGGAGGGCAGGGCAAGTAGAGACCCAGTACTTC.

This clonotype was recorded a few times. The chain is built from TRBV28 and TRBJ1-1; D is perhaps TRBD1 (5 bases). The CDR3 has 16 amino acids. V was cut by 7 bases and J by 4 bases, with 22 bases left in between. Germline CDR1 is MDHEN and CDR2 is SYDVKM. CDR3 DNA sequence: TGTGCCAGCACCTTTTGGGGGGAGGCCCTGGGCACTGAAGCTTTCTTT. Protein sequence: CASTFWGEALGTEAFF.

This clonotype was counted ten times or more. The chain recombines TRBV28 with TRBJ2-1; D is perhaps TRBD2 (6 bases). V lost 6 bases, J lost 8 bases, and 11 bases lay in between. Germline V lookup: CDR1 MDHEN, CDR2 SYDVKM. The CDR3 is 12 residues long. In DNA, the CDR3 is TGTGCCAGCAGCCCGGGGGAGGATGAGCAGTTCTTC. Its translation: CASSPGEDEQFF.

V is TRBV6-1 and J is TRBJ2-5; 11 nucleotides match TRBD2. CDR3 size: 16 residues. From germline, CDR1 is MNHNS and CDR2 SASEGT. Trimming cost V 5 bases and J 3 bases; bases outside gene matches: 8. The CDR3 loop reads CASSQRSSGGEETQYF. CDR3 DNA: TGTGCCAGCAGTCAGAGAAGTAGCGGGGGGGAAGAGACCCAGTACTTC.

This clonotype was observed once. The junction departs from germline at one end; a sequencing error may be responsible. This chain joins TRBV5-5 and TRBJ2-7; 7 bases map to TRBD2. Per the germline V gene, CDR1 is SGHKS and CDR2 is YYEKEE (reference sequence). This CDR3 is 16 amino acids long. CDR3 bases: TGTGCCAGCAGCCAGTTCCTGTCTAGCGGTGCCTACGGGCAGTACTTC. Translated: CASSQFLSSGAYGQYF.

J is TRBJ2-5 and V is TRBV27, with TRBD2 identical over 10 bases. Germline CDR1 is MNHEY and CDR2 is SMNVEV (reference sequence). V dropped 7 bases and J dropped 2; count of bases not matched to a gene: 4. This CDR3 has 14 amino acids. In DNA form, the CDR3 reads TGTGCCAGCACCCCTAGCGGGGGACAAGAGACCCAGTACTTC. It codes for CASTPSGGQETQYF.

In this sample, this clonotype turned up many times. V usage is TRBV5-6 and J usage is TRBJ2-1, with 10 bases lining up with TRBD2. The germline CDR1 and CDR2 sequences are SGHDT and YYEEEE. This CDR3 contains 16 residues. The trim removed 0 bases at V and 10 bases at J, leaving 10 bases unmatched. CDR3 region: CASSLAGTSETGEQFF. The CDR3 region has the DNA TGTGCCAGCAGCTTGGCAGGGACTAGCGAAACTGGCGAGCAGTTCTTC. The variable domain in full, completed from reference TRBV5-6 and TRBJ2-1, reads DAGVTQSPTHLIKTRGQQVTLRCSPKSGHDTVSWYQQALGQGPQFIFQYYEEEERQRGNFPDRFSGHQFPNYSSELNVNALLLGDSALYLCASSLAGTSETGEQFFGPGTRLTVL.

This chain links TRBV12-3 or TRBV12-4 with TRBJ2-3; D is possibly TRBD2 (5 bases). The ends were cut back, 1 base at V and 4 bases at J, with 12 bases in the middle. The CDR3 is 15 amino acids. CDR3 protein: CASSLVSSGADTQYF. The CDR3 coding sequence is TGTGCCAGCAGTTTAGTTTCCAGCGGAGCAGATACGCAGTATTTT.

This clonotype was detected many times. This chain joins TRBV14 and TRBJ1-3; no firm D call. The CDR3 runs 13 residues. Per the germline V gene, CDR1 is SGHDN and CDR2 is FVKESK. V was cut by 2 bases and J by 4 bases, with 6 bases left in between. In nucleotides, the CDR3 is TGTGCCAGCAGCCAAATTGGAGGAAACACCATATATTTT. Protein sequence: CASSQIGGNTIYF.

This clonotype turned up a few times. One end of the junction varies from germline; a read error may be responsible. The chain couples TRBV20-1 to TRBJ1-5, with D perhaps matching TRBD1 (5 bases). The CDR3 spans 13 residues. Germline V gene sequence: CDR1 DFQATT, CDR2 SNEGSKA (reference sequence). This CDR3 is CSARGGRAQPQHF. The CDR3 DNA reads as TGCAGTGCCAGAGGTGGCAGGGCTCAGCCCCAGCATTTT.

This clonotype was counted a few times. The chain has TRBV6-1 and TRBJ2-5; 10 positions agree with TRBD1. Germline V gene sequence: CDR1 MNHNS, CDR2 SASEGT. With V trimmed by 6 bases and J by 5 bases, 9 bases remained unmatched. The CDR3 totals 15 residues. CDR3: CASRELGDRGETQYF. CDR3 in DNA: TGTGCCAGCAGGGAGCTTGGGGACAGGGGTGAGACCCAGTACTTC.

This clonotype was recorded many times. The genes are TRBV20-1 and TRBJ2-4, with a weak D call TRBD2 (6 bases). Germline V gene sequence: CDR1 DFQATT, CDR2 SNEGSKA (reference sequence). The V gene lost 3 bases and the J gene lost 3 bases, with 21 bases spanning the gap. The length of the CDR3 is 17 residues. In DNA form, the CDR3 reads TGCAGTGCTAGGGACCCCCAGTCGAGCGGGTACAAAAACATTCAGTACTTC. Its protein is CSARDPQSSGYKNIQYF.

This clonotype was counted between two and nine times. The J gene is TRBJ1-5, the V gene TRBV20-1; perhaps TRBD1 as D (5 bases). The germline gives CDR1 DFQATT, CDR2 SNEGSKA (reference sequence). CDR3 length: 15 residues. The germline V and J ends were trimmed by 1 base and 0 bases, with 10 bases remaining between them. The CDR3 DNA reads as TGCAGTGCTAGAGCGGGGGAGGTTAGCAATCAGCCCCAGCATTTT. It is translated as CSARAGEVSNQPQHF.